The source of this T cell receptor beta chain is a study of OX40 agonist ivuxolimab in advanced cancers. Study details: With ivuxolimab, an agonistic anti-OX40 (CD134) antibody, patients were treated. Averaging 60 years in age, with a range of roughly 23 to 80, the cohort was 82.7% male. One patient with hepatocellular carcinoma and two with cutaneous melanoma, three in all, had partial responses.

Remarks on this clone: Its matching antigen is unknown.

Overall study results and limits: Partial responders dosed at 0.1-3.0 mg/kg displayed clonal expansion ranking among the lowest.

Germline-derived CDR1 and CDR2 are MGHRA and YSYEKL. The CDR3 covers 15 residues. V was cut by 1 base and J by 2 bases, with 11 bases left in between. Here immunoSEQ multiplex PCR was the method, and the copy in TCRdb shows in-frame clones only, minus some. The data contain some 42,000 clones, roughly 84% of them seen just once; the ten biggest clones take up about a fifth. The source of this sequence is an adult with an advanced solid tumor such as melanoma, head and neck, liver or kidney cancer. The chain joins TRBV4-1 to TRBJ1-2, with D possibly being TRBD1 (5 bases). The sample in question was CD4+ or CD8+ T cells sorted from blood, obtained in a trial of the OX40 agonist ivuxolimab. CDR3 nucleotide sequence: TGCGCCAGCAGCCAAGTGCTGGGGGGGAACTATGGCTACACCTTC. Translating it yields CASSQVLGGNYGYTF.